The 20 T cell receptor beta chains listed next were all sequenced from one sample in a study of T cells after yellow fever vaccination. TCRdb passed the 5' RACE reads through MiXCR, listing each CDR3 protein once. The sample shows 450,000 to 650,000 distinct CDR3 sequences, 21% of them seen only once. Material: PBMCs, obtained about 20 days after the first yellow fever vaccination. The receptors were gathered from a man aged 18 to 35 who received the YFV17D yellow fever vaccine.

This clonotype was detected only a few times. DNA of the CDR3: TGCAGTGCTAGGGGAGATGGGGAGGGGAATATAGGCAAAAACATTCAGTACTTC. Translating it yields CSARGDGEGNIGKNIQYF. The V gene is TRBV20-1, the J gene TRBJ2-4, with 7 bases aligning to TRBD2. This CDR3 is built from 18 residues. V trimming: 3 bases; J trimming: 3 bases; junction bases outside the gene matches: 17. The V gene's germline CDR1 is DFQATT and CDR2 SNEGSKA (reference sequence).

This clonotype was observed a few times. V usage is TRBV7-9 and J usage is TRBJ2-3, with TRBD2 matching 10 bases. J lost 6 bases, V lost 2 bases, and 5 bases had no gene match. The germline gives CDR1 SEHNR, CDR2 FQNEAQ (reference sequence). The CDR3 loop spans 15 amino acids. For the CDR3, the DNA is TGTGCCAGCAGCTTATTGGGACTAGCGACGGATACGCAGTATTTT. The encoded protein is CASSLLGLATDTQYF. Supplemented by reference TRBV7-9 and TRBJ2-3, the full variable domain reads DTGVSQNPRHKITKRGQNVTFRCDPISEHNRLYWYRQTLGQGPEFLTYFQNEAQLEKSRLLSDRFSAERPKGSFSTLEIQRTEQGDSAMYLCASSLLGLATDTQYFGPGTRLTVL.

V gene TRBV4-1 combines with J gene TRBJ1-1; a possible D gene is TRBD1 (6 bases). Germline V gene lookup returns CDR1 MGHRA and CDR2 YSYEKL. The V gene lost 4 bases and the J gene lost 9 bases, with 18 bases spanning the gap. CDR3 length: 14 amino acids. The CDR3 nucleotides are TGCGCCAGCAGCCCCTTTTTTGACAGGTCAAAAGCTTTCTTT. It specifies CASSPFFDRSKAFF.

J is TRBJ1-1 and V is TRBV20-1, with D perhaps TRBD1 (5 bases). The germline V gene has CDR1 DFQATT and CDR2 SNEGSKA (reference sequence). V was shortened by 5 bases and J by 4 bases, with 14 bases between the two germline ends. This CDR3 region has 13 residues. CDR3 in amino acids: CSAARPGGTEAFF. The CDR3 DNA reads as TGCAGTGCTGCCCGACCTGGGGGCACTGAAGCTTTCTTT.

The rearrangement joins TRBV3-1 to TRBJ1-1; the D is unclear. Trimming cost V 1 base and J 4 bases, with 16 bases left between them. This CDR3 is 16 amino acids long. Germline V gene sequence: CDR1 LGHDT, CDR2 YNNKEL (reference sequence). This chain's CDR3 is CASSQVFDPGSTEAFF. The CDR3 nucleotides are TGTGCCAGCAGCCAAGTCTTCGATCCGGGGAGCACTGAAGCTTTCTTT.

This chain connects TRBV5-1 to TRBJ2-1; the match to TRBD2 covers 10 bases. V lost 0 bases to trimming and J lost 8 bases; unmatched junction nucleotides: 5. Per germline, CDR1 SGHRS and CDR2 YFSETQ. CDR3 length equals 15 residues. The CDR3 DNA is TGCGCCAGCAGCTTGGTCCTAGCGGGGGCTCATGAGCAGTTCTTC. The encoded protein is CASSLVLAGAHEQFF.

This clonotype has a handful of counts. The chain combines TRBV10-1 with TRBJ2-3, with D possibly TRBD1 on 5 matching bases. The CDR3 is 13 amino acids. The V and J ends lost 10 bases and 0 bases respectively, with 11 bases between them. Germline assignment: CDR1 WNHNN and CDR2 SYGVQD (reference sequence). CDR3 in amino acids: CATSTASTDTQYF. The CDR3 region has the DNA TGCGCCACTTCGACAGCTAGCACAGATACGCAGTATTTT.

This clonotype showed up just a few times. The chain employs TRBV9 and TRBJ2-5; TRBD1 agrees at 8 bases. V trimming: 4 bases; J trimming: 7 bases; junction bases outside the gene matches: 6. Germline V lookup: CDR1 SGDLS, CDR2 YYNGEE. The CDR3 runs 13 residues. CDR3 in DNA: TGTGCCAGCAGCACAGGACAGGGATTGACCCAGTACTTC. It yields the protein CASSTGQGLTQYF.

In nucleotides, the CDR3 is TGTGCCAGTAGTATAGCCCCGGGACAGGGCTCCTACAATGAGCAGTTCTTC. The encoded protein is CASSIAPGQGSYNEQFF. The genes are TRBV19 and TRBJ2-1; 9 nucleotides line up with TRBD1. J lost 0 bases, V lost 1 base, and 4 bases had no gene match. The CDR3 loop spans 17 amino acids. Germline assignment: CDR1 LNHDA and CDR2 SQIVND (reference sequence).

The CDR3 coding sequence is TGCAGTGCTAGAGATGGGAGCGGACAGGGCTATGGCTACACCTTC. Translation: CSARDGSGQGYGYTF. The gene calls are TRBV20-1 and TRBJ1-2; 8 bases agree with TRBD1. This CDR3 contains 15 residues. Germline V gene data show CDR1 as DFQATT and CDR2 as SNEGSKA (reference sequence). With 0 bases clipped from V and 4 bases from J, the junction kept 7 bases outside the gene matches.

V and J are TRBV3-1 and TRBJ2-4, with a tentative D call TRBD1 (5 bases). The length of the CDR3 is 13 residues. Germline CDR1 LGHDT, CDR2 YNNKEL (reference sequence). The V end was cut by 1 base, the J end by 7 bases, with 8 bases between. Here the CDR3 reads CASSQVAGNIQYF. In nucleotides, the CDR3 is TGTGCCAGCAGCCAAGTCGCAGGGAACATTCAGTACTTC. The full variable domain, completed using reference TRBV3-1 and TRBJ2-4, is DTAVSQTPKYLVTQMGNDKSIKCEQNLGHDTMYWYKQDSKKFLKIMFSYNNKELIINETVPNRFSPKSPDKAHLNLHINSLELGDSAVYFCASSQVAGNIQYFGAGTRLSVL.

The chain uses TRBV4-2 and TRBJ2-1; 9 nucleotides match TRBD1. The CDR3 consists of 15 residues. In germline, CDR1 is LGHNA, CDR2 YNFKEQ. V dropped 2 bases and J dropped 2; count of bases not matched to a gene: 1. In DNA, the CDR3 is TGTGCCAGCAGCCAAAGACAGGGGGCCTACAATGAGCAGTTCTTC. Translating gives CASSQRQGAYNEQFF.

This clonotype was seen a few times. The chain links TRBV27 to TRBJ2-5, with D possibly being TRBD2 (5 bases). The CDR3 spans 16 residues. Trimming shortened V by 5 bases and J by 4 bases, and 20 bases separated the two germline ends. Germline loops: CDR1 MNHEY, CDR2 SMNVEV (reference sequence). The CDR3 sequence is CASSPTLLERLETQYF. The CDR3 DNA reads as TGTGCCAGCAGTCCGACCCTACTAGAAAGGTTAGAGACCCAGTACTTC.

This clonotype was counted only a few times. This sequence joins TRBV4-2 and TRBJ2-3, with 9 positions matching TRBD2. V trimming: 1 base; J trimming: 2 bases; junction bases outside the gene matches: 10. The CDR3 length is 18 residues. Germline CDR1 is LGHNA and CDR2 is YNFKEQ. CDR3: CASSQVIASGADTDTQYF. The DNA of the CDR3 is TGTGCCAGCAGCCAAGTTATCGCTAGCGGGGCGGACACAGATACGCAGTATTTT.

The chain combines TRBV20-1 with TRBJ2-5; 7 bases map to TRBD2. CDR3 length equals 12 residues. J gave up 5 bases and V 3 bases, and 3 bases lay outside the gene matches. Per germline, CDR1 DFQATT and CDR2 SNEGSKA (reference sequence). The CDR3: CSASPGGETQYF. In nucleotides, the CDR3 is TGCAGTGCTAGTCCCGGGGGGGAGACCCAGTACTTC.

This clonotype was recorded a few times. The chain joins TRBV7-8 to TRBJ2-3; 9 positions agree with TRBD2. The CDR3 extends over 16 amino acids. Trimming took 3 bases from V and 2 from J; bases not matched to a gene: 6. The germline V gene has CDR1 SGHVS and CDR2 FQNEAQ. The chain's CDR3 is CASSFRAGGTTDTQYF. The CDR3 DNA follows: TGTGCCAGCAGCTTCCGCGCGGGGGGGACCACAGATACGCAGTATTTT.

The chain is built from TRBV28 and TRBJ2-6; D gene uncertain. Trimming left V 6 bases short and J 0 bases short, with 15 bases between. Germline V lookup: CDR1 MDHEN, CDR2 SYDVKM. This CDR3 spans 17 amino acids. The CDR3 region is CASSTPRSHSGANVLTF. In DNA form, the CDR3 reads TGTGCCAGCAGCACACCGCGGTCCCACTCTGGGGCCAACGTCCTGACTTTC. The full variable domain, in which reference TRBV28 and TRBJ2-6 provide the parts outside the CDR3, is DVKVTQSSRYLVKRTGEKVFLECVQDMDHENMFWYRQDPGLGLRLIYFSYDVKMKEKGDIPEGYSVSREKKERFSLILESASTNQTSMYLCASSTPRSHSGANVLTFGAGSRLTVL.

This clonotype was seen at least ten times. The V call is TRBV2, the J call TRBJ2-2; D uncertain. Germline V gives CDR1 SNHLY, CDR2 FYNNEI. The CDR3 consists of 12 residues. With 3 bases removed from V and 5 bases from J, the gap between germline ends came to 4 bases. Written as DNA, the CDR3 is TGTGCCAGCAGTGACTTTACCGGGGAGCTGTTTTTT. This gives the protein CASSDFTGELFF.

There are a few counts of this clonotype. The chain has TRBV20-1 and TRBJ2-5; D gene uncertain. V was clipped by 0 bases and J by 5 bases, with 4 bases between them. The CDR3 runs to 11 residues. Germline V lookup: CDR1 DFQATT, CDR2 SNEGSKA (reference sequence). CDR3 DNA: TGCAGTGCTAGAGATTTGGAGACCCAGTACTTC. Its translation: CSARDLETQYF.

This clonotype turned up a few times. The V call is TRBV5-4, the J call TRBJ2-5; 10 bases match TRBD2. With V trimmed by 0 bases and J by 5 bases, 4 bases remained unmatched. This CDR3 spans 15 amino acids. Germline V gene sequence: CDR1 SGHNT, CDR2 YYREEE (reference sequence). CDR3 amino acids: CASSLASGGMETQYF. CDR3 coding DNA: TGTGCCAGCAGCTTGGCTAGCGGGGGTATGGAGACCCAGTACTTC. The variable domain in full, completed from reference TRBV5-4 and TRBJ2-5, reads ETGVTQSPTHLIKTRGQQVTLRCSSQSGHNTVSWYQQALGQGPQFIFQYYREEENGRGNFPPRFSGLQFPNYSSELNVNALELDDSALYLCASSLASGGMETQYFGPGTRLLVL.